Listed below are T cell receptor beta chains from one sample, sequenced in a study of blood T cell repertoires in COVID-19. Clones were sequenced by immunoSEQ multiplex PCR, and TCRdb holds only the in-frame ones, with some missing. The table has 250,000 to 350,000 clones, more than 70% seen once. The sequenced sample was PBMCs or T cells enriched from blood (not recorded which). All receptors come from a woman aged 55-75 years in a cohort exposed to, infected with or recovered from COVID-19 (not recorded which). Each CDR3 is given with its conserved first and last residue.

V gene,CDR3 protein
TRBV2,CASSGGPSTDTQYF
TRBV5-1,CASSSQGNEKLFF
TRBV7-9,CASSSGTSGRKHNEQFF
TRBV28,CASSRTGAGNTIYF
TRBV2,CASIYKGTASYGYTF
TRBV2,CASSRDRDTEAFF
TRBV18,CASSPLSSGTHSYEQYF
TRBV10-1,CASSGWDTITYEQYF
TRBV5-4,CASSPNRVGEQYF
TRBV3-1/TRBV3-2,CASSQDLEGEGTGELFF
TRBV7-2,CASKETLAARETQYF
TRBV3-1/TRBV3-2,CASSPAHWGTLNTEAFF
TRBV12-3/TRBV12-4,CASRWTGTDTQYF
TRBV4-3,CASSQDVPGLTTDTQYF
TRBV3-1/TRBV3-2,CASSRGTVPTSSGNTIYF
TRBV6-5,CASSSEGARQPQHF
TRBV12-3/TRBV12-4,CASSSGVGYTF
TRBV5-6,CASSWTENTGELFF
TRBV15,CATSRDHGRGTDTQYF
TRBV5-6,CASSLRGGNYPSPLHF
TRBV28,CASSSQGATNEKLFF
TRBV5-5,CASSLTDGRSYNEQFF
TRBV15,CATSRGWPVNNEQFF
TRBV27,CASSFRDTNQPQHF
TRBV27,CASSPRPGTEAFF
TRBV6-2/TRBV6-3,CASSYSTKGQYLTYEQYF
TRBV28,CASSFVGATLDEQYF
TRBV7-9,CASNQAGGSPGELFF
TRBV7-9,CASSPLAGEETQYF
TRBV6-5,CASSYSRTRGNEQFF
TRBV7-9,CASSLETRVGEQYF
TRBV5-5,CASSLSWAEINSPLHF
TRBV5-1,CASSLMGGDTGELFF
TRBV28,CASRKTLQRERSSYEQYF
TRBV10-3,CAISESTGSRPRNEQFF
TRBV7-3,CASSLGTGNTEAFF
TRBV19,CASSNNDRRTQYF
TRBV5-1,CASSLGGVGSYNSPLHF
TRBV13,CASSLGWEGRNEQFF
TRBV7-2,CASSLGGGTGELFF